This T cell receptor (beta chain) came from a study of beta chain features in type 1 diabetes. In germline, CDR1 is SGHRS, CDR2 YFSETQ. Trimming took 6 bases from V and 4 from J, leaving 21 bases between them. CDR3 length equals 16 residues. Staining for CD45RO/CCR7/CD25/CD127/CD95/CD27 allowed sorting of CD4+ naive, central memory, regulatory and stem cell-like memory cells. Once sorted, every population was more than 98% pure. The sample holds a few counts of this clone. Isolated RNA was reverse transcribed in full, so expressed TCRB transcripts were sequenced. Measured with immunoSEQ multiplex PCR; TCRdb has only the in-frame clones, and not every one. The data contain a few hundred thousand clones, 7.5% to 10% of them singletons.

The receptor comes from a young woman in good health. The sequencing sample was made of naive CD4+ T cells from blood. The chain employs TRBV5-1 and TRBJ2-3; tentatively, D is TRBD1 (6 bases). DNA of the CDR3: TGCGCCAGCAAAAGGATTACAGGGTCAGGGTCAGATACGCAGTATTTT. It translates to CASKRITGSGSDTQYF.